This passage covers 32 T cell receptor beta chains from one sample sequenced in a study of blood T cell repertoires in COVID-19. Using immunoSEQ multiplex PCR, the repertoire was profiled, and TCRdb retains in-frame clones only, with some absent. There are some 170,000 clones in the sample; around 90% occur only once, and about 1.4% lies in the top ten. The sample taken for sequencing was peripheral blood. The receptors shown here come from a woman between 45 and 60 years old with acute or convalescent COVID-19.

The gene calls are TRBV7-8 and TRBJ2-1; tentatively, D is TRBD2 (5 bases). CDR3 length: 13 amino acids. The ends were cut back, 5 bases at V and 6 bases at J, with 11 bases in the middle. Germline CDR1 and CDR2: SGHVS and FQNEAQ. The CDR3 DNA reads as TGTGCCAGCAGCCACGACTATCCCAATGAGCAGTTCTTC. Protein sequence: CASSHDYPNEQFF.

The chain uses TRBV7-9 and TRBJ2-1, with D perhaps TRBD2 (5 bases). V was pared by 3 bases and J by 3 bases, with 15 bases between. In germline, CDR1 is SEHNR, CDR2 FQNEAQ (reference sequence). The CDR3 totals 16 residues. The CDR3 nucleotides are TGTGCCAGCAGCTTCAGCGGAGCCCTAAACTACAATGAGCAGTTCTTC. Translated, it gives CASSFSGALNYNEQFF.

The V and J genes are TRBV4-1 and TRBJ1-4, with D possibly matching TRBD1 (6 bases). From germline, CDR1 is MGHRA and CDR2 YSYEKL. This CDR3 has 15 residues. Between the trimmed V and J ends, which lost 4 bases and 5 bases, there was a span of 14 bases. CDR3 bases: TGCGCCAGCAGCCCGGGACGAGGACAGAATGAAAAACTGTTTTTT. This codes for CASSPGRGQNEKLFF.

The V call is TRBV5-3, the J call TRBJ2-7; 9 positions agree with TRBD1. TRBV5-3 is designated an ORF whose function remains uncertain. J lost 7 bases, V lost 4 bases, and 15 bases had no gene match. CDR3 size: 16 residues. The CDR3 sequence is CARSQGYRGPDGEQYF. In DNA, the CDR3 is TGTGCCAGAAGCCAAGGCTACAGGGGGCCCGATGGGGAGCAGTACTTC.

The CDR3 DNA follows: TGTGCCAGCAAATTTGAGAGTGAAGCTTTCTTT. Residues: CASKFESEAFF. The chain links TRBV25-1 to TRBJ1-1; D uncertain. The CDR3 extends over 11 amino acids. Germline-derived CDR1 and CDR2 are MGHDK and SYGVNS. Trimming removed 7 bases from V and 7 bases from J, with 10 bases in between.

The V and J genes are TRBV3-1 (or the pseudogene TRBV3-2) and TRBJ2-7; 9 bases agree with TRBD1. Per germline, CDR1 LGHDT and CDR2 YNNKEL (reference sequence). There are 15 residues in the CDR3. Trimming removed 4 bases from V and 3 bases from J; junction bases left unmatched: 7. The CDR3: CASSRRTGEDYEQYF. DNA of the CDR3: TGTGCCAGCAGCCGGAGGACAGGGGAGGACTACGAGCAGTACTTC.

The chain carries TRBV27 and TRBJ2-3, with no clear D. V was clipped by 6 bases and J by 5 bases, with 9 bases between them. Germline CDR1 is MNHEY and CDR2 is SMNVEV (reference sequence). CDR3 length equals 12 residues. The CDR3 loop reads CASSYSGDTQYF. The CDR3, as DNA: TGTGCCAGCAGCTACTCGGGAGATACGCAGTATTTT.

V and J are TRBV6-2 or TRBV6-3 and TRBJ2-5; D remains ambiguous. The CDR3 is 14 residues long. The V gene lost 1 base and the J gene lost 3 bases, with 9 bases spanning the gap. Per germline, CDR1 MNHEY and CDR2 SVGEGT. The CDR3 DNA sequence: TGTGCCAGCAGTTACTGGCCCCTCGAAGAGACCCAGTACTTC. It specifies CASSYWPLEETQYF.

The V gene is TRBV7-2, the J gene TRBJ1-5; perhaps TRBD1 as D (6 bases). The CDR3 length is 15 residues. With 5 bases removed from V and 7 bases from J, the gap between germline ends came to 18 bases. The germline CDR1 and CDR2 sequences are SGHTA and FQGNSA. The CDR3 is CASSPTWGRGQPQHF. The DNA for the CDR3 is TGTGCCAGCAGCCCGACCTGGGGGCGAGGGCAGCCCCAGCATTTT.

The chain joins TRBV14 to TRBJ2-7; 7 bases line up with TRBD1. This CDR3 comprises 17 residues. The trim removed 2 bases at V and 3 bases at J, leaving 13 bases unmatched. The germline CDR1 and CDR2 sequences are SGHDN and FVKESK. The CDR3 nucleotides are TGTGCCAGCAGCCAAACGGTACAGGGGAGTCGCCACTACGAGCAGTACTTC. Amino acids: CASSQTVQGSRHYEQYF.

The V and J genes are TRBV5-1 and TRBJ2-1; D is perhaps TRBD1 (5 bases). The CDR3 is made up of 14 amino acids. Germline CDR1 SGHRS, CDR2 YFSETQ. V was cut by 0 bases and J by 6 bases, with 10 bases left in between. The DNA of the CDR3 is TGCGCCAGCAGCTTGGTGGGGCCGCTCAATGAGCAGTTCTTC. Translation: CASSLVGPLNEQFF. The entire variable domain, with the rest obtained from reference TRBV5-1 and TRBJ2-1, is as follows: KAGVTQTPRYLIKTRGQQVTLSCSPISGHRSVSWYQQTPGQGLQFLFEYFSETQRNKGNFPGRFSGRQFSNSRSEMNVSTLELGDSALYLCASSLVGPLNEQFFGPGTRLTVL.

The chain combines TRBV6-2 or TRBV6-3 with TRBJ2-3; 7 bases match TRBD2. This CDR3 has 16 residues. With V trimmed by 6 bases and J by 2 bases, 11 bases remained unmatched. In germline, CDR1 is MNHEY, CDR2 SVGEGT. This CDR3 reads CASSRGLISDTDTQYF. CDR3 nucleotides: TGTGCCAGCAGCCGGGGACTAATAAGTGACACAGATACGCAGTATTTT.

The rearrangement joins TRBV18 to TRBJ2-1; 7 positions match TRBD2. V dropped 3 bases and J dropped 5; count of bases not matched to a gene: 10. CDR1 is KGHSH and CDR2 is LQKENI in the germline V gene. This CDR3 comprises 16 residues. For the CDR3, the DNA is TGTGCCAGCTCACCCCTGCGGGAGACCGATAACAATGAGCAGTTCTTC. Protein product: CASSPLRETDNNEQFF.

The chain carries TRBV7-9 and TRBJ1-1, with a tentative D call TRBD1 (5 bases). Germline V gene data show CDR1 as SEHNR and CDR2 as FQNEAQ (reference sequence). V lost 5 bases and J 1 base, leaving 17 bases between the germline ends. There are 16 residues in the CDR3. In DNA, the CDR3 is TGTGCCAGCAGCGTATGGGGTCAAACAGGGAACACTGAAGCTTTCTTT. It codes for CASSVWGQTGNTEAFF. The whole variable domain, filled in from reference TRBV7-9 and TRBJ1-1, reads DTGVSQNPRHKITKRGQNVTFRCDPISEHNRLYWYRQTLGQGPEFLTYFQNEAQLEKSRLLSDRFSAERPKGSFSTLEIQRTEQGDSAMYLCASSVWGQTGNTEAFFGQGTRLTVV.

V usage is TRBV5-1 and J usage is TRBJ2-2; TRBD1 matches at 9 bases. Unmatched junction bases numbered 4, after V lost 5 bases and J lost 5 bases. Germline-derived CDR1 and CDR2 are SGHRS and YFSETQ. The CDR3 totals 14 residues. CDR3 bases: TGCGCCAGCAGGCCGACAGGGGGGACCGGGGAGCTGTTTTTT. This encodes CASRPTGGTGELFF.

This rearrangement joins TRBV9 to TRBJ2-1, with TRBD2 matching 11 bases. Per the germline V gene, CDR1 is SGDLS and CDR2 is YYNGEE. The CDR3 runs 15 residues. V dropped 4 bases and J dropped 8; count of bases not matched to a gene: 8. CDR3 nucleotides: TGTGCCAGCAGCCCTCGACTAGCGGGGAGCGATGAGCAGTTCTTC. Its protein product is CASSPRLAGSDEQFF.

V and J are TRBV10-3 and TRBJ2-2, with a possible D match to TRBD2 (7 bases). CDR3 size: 15 residues. CDR1 is ENHRY and CDR2 is SYGVKD in the germline V gene. V shed 8 bases and J shed 6 bases, with 19 bases lying between them. The CDR3 spells CAIGGGSGPAGELFF. CDR3 nucleotides: TGTGCCATCGGGGGCGGGAGCGGACCGGCCGGGGAGCTGTTTTTT.

CDR3 in amino acids: CASSGQEGTEAFF. CDR3 bases: TGTGCCAGCAGCGGACAGGAGGGCACTGAAGCTTTCTTT. The gene calls are TRBV7-9 and TRBJ1-1; 7 positions match TRBD1. CDR1 and CDR2 (germline): SEHNR, FQNEAQ (reference sequence). V dropped 5 bases and J dropped 4; count of bases not matched to a gene: 4. There are 13 residues in the CDR3. Full variable domain (rest looked up from reference TRBV7-9 and TRBJ1-1): DTGVSQNPRHKITKRGQNVTFRCDPISEHNRLYWYRQTLGQGPEFLTYFQNEAQLEKSRLLSDRFSAERPKGSFSTLEIQRTEQGDSAMYLCASSGQEGTEAFFGQGTRLTVV.

CDR3 loop: CAWSGTTNEKLFF. The CDR3 nucleotides are TGTGCCTGGAGCGGGACAACTAATGAAAAACTGTTTTTT. The chain is built from TRBV30 and TRBJ1-4; no clear D gene. With 3 bases removed from V and 0 bases from J, the gap between germline ends came to 5 bases. CDR1 is GTSNPN, CDR2 SVGIG, per germline (reference sequence). The CDR3 extends over 13 amino acids.

This clone was picked up a small number of times. The gene calls are TRBV2 and TRBJ1-5; D gene uncertain. Trimming left V 1 base short and J 7 bases short, with 14 bases between. The germline V gene has CDR1 SNHLY and CDR2 FYNNEI. The CDR3 totals 15 residues. CDR3 sequence: CASSEDGEGWQPQHF. CDR3 sequence (DNA): TGTGCCAGCAGTGAAGATGGGGAGGGCTGGCAGCCCCAGCATTTT.

The chain couples TRBV9 to TRBJ2-3; 9 nucleotides align to TRBD2. The V segment lost 4 bases and the J segment 0 bases; nucleotides outside the gene matches: 9. CDR3 length equals 17 residues. Germline lookup yields CDR1 SGDLS and CDR2 YYNGEE. The CDR3 DNA reads TGTGCCAGCAGCCAGGGGTCTAGCGGGGCTAGCACAGATACGCAGTATTTT. Translating it yields CASSQGSSGASTDTQYF.

The rearrangement links TRBV19 to TRBJ2-1; no firm D call. The CDR3 sequence is 12 residues long. Germline values: CDR1 LNHDA, CDR2 SQIVND (reference sequence). V lost 6 bases, J lost 8 bases, and 11 bases lay in between. The CDR3, as DNA: TGTGCCAGTAGAAATCGGGTCGATGAGCAGTTCTTC. Its translation: CASRNRVDEQFF. Full variable domain (missing parts from reference TRBV19 and TRBJ2-1): DGGITQSPKYLFRKEGQNVTLSCEQNLNHDAMYWYRQDPGQGLRLIYYSQIVNDFQKGDIAEGYSVSREKKESFPLTVTSAQKNPTAFYLCASRNRVDEQFFGPGTRLTVL.

The rearrangement uses TRBV19 and TRBJ2-1, with 13 positions matching TRBD2. CDR3 length: 16 amino acids. Germline assignment: CDR1 LNHDA and CDR2 SQIVND (reference sequence). V was pared by 1 base and J by 3 bases, with 0 bases of the junction left unmatched. CDR3 amino acids: CASSIGLAGGYNEQFF. CDR3 nucleotide sequence: TGTGCCAGTAGTATAGGACTAGCGGGGGGCTACAATGAGCAGTTCTTC.

The CDR3 sequence is CASSFSPRQSAYEQYF. CDR3 coding DNA: TGTGCCAGCAGCTTTTCCCCCAGACAGTCTGCCTACGAGCAGTACTTC. This rearrangement joins TRBV5-6 to TRBJ2-7, with a possible D match to TRBD1 (5 bases). Trimming cost V 2 bases and J 2 bases, with 17 bases left between them. The CDR3 consists of 16 residues. Germline CDR1 SGHDT, CDR2 YYEEEE.

V and J are TRBV5-4 and TRBJ1-2; the match to TRBD1 covers 7 bases. The CDR3 has 15 amino acids. CDR1 is SGHNT, CDR2 YYREEE, per germline (reference sequence). The trim removed 0 bases at V and 2 bases at J, leaving 4 bases unmatched. CDR3 loop: CASSLDPRGNYGYTF. CDR3 bases: TGTGCCAGCAGCTTGGATCCCAGGGGGAACTATGGCTACACCTTC.

This clone has more than one count but fewer than ten. The chain carries TRBV5-1 and TRBJ1-2; D is unclear. The CDR3 covers 15 residues. Germline CDR1 and CDR2: SGHRS and YFSETQ. V lost 0 bases and J 1 base, leaving 10 bases between the germline ends. CDR3 residues: CASSLGREVNYGYTF. The CDR3 region has the DNA TGCGCCAGCAGCTTGGGGCGGGAAGTTAACTATGGCTACACCTTC.

This clone was picked up a small number of times. The CDR3 bases are TGCAGTGCCAGTCCTTTCGGGTACACTGAAGCTTTCTTT. Translation gives CSASPFGYTEAFF. The rearrangement uses TRBV20-1 and TRBJ1-1; D is uncertain. Germline-derived CDR1 and CDR2 are DFQATT and SNEGSKA (reference sequence). This CDR3 spans 13 amino acids. V lost 6 bases, J lost 3 bases, and 14 bases lay in between.

The V call is TRBV18, the J call TRBJ1-1, with D possibly TRBD1 on 5 matching bases. The V end was cut by 5 bases, the J end by 2 bases, with 15 bases between. Germline CDR1 and CDR2: KGHSH and LQKENI. CDR3 length: 15 residues. In DNA form, the CDR3 reads TGTGCCAGCTCAGCTCCAGGGCATTCAAACACTGAAGCTTTCTTT. Protein sequence: CASSAPGHSNTEAFF.

The V call is TRBV10-2, the J call TRBJ2-2, with TRBD1 matching 8 bases. Germline assignment: CDR1 WSHSY and CDR2 SAAADI. There are 16 residues in the CDR3. Trimming removed 5 bases from V and 6 bases from J; junction bases left unmatched: 11. CDR3 residues: CASSTQGGQGAGELFF. The CDR3 DNA sequence: TGCGCCAGCAGTACCCAAGGAGGACAGGGAGCCGGGGAGCTGTTTTTT.

The J gene is TRBJ1-1, the V gene TRBV18; D remains ambiguous. This CDR3 comprises 14 residues. Germline CDR1 reads KGHSH; CDR2 reads LQKENI. Trimming cost V 6 bases and J 1 base, with 12 bases left between them. The CDR3 is CASSNPGPNTEAFF. The CDR3, as DNA: TGTGCCAGCTCCAATCCAGGCCCGAACACTGAAGCTTTCTTT.

This chain connects TRBV19 to TRBJ1-2; a weak D match, TRBD1 (6 bases). Per germline, CDR1 LNHDA and CDR2 SQIVND (reference sequence). This CDR3 is 12 amino acids long. Trimming took 7 bases from V and 7 from J, leaving 13 bases between them. The CDR3 is CASTTGRVGYTF. The CDR3 coding sequence is TGTGCCAGTACCACAGGGAGGGTTGGCTACACCTTC.

The rearrangement links TRBV4-3 to TRBJ1-4; TRBD1 might be the D (5 bases). The length of the CDR3 is 19 residues. With 0 bases removed from V and 4 bases from J, the gap between germline ends came to 21 bases. From germline, CDR1 is LGHNA and CDR2 YSLEER. CDR3 bases: TGCGCCAGCAGCCAAGAACGGTGGGGGGGAGGAGGATATAATGAAAAACTGTTTTTT. Its translation is CASSQERWGGGGYNEKLFF.